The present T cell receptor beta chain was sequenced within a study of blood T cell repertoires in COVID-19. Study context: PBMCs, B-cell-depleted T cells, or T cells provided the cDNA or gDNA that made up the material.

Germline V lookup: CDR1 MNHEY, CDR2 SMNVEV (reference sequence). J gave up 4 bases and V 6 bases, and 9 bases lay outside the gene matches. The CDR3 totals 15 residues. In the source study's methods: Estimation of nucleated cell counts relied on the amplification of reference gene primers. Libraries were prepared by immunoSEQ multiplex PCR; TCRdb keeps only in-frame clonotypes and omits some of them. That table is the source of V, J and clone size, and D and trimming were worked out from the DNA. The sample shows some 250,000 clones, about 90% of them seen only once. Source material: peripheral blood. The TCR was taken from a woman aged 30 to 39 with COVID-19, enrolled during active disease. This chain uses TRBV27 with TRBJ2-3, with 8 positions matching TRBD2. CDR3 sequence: CASRSGAGAADTQYF. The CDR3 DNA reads TGTGCCAGCAGATCGGGAGCGGGGGCGGCAGATACGCAGTATTTT.